This paragraph reports one TCR beta chain. From germline, CDR1 is MDHEN and CDR2 SYDVKM. The CDR3 has 15 amino acids. The trim removed 8 bases at V and 4 bases at J, leaving 8 bases unmatched. The sample belongs to a study of blood T cell repertoires in COVID-19. Participants were aged about 18 to 90 years, lived in 20 to 30 US areas, and enrolled virtually. Clinical history as reported by participants underpinned cohort assignment. In the study's own analysis: From reference gene primer amplification, estimates of nucleated cell counts were derived. Clones were read by immunoSEQ multiplex PCR, and TCRdb kept only the in-frame ones, dropping some. The DNA gave D and trimming, while V, J and clone size come from that table. The sample lists fewer than 200,000 clones, 75% to 85% occurring once.

The sequence was obtained from a man aged 50 to 60 who had recovered from COVID-19. The sample taken for sequencing was PBMCs or T cells enriched from blood (not recorded which). The V call is TRBV28, the J call TRBJ1-2; 12 nucleotides align to TRBD1. This CDR3 reads CASGDRGRASYGYTF. Here the CDR3 DNA reads TGTGCCAGCGGGGACAGGGGGCGTGCTAGCTATGGCTACACCTTC.